These 24 T cell receptor beta chains were sequenced from one sample in a study of blood T cell repertoires in COVID-19. Assay: immunoSEQ multiplex PCR; the TCRdb copy retains only in-frame clones and omits some. This table has about 130,000 clones, roughly 83% appearing once. The source material was PBMCs or T cells enriched from blood (not recorded which). The receptors derive from a man aged 50 to 60 who had recovered from COVID-19.

In nucleotides, the CDR3 is TGTGCCAGCAGCTGGGACAGGCTGTTGGGCGAGCAGTACTTC. It is translated as CASSWDRLLGEQYF. V usage is TRBV7-9 and J usage is TRBJ2-7; 8 bases are shared with TRBD1. CDR1 and CDR2 from the germline V gene are SEHNR and FQNEAQ (reference sequence). V dropped 4 bases and J dropped 6; count of bases not matched to a gene: 8. The length of the CDR3 is 14 residues.

The chain employs TRBV5-1 and TRBJ2-7; TRBD2 matches 9 bases. The germline CDR1 and CDR2 sequences are SGHRS and YFSETQ. The trim removed 3 bases at V and 4 bases at J, leaving 11 bases unmatched. The CDR3 has 16 amino acids. Here the CDR3 DNA reads TGCGCCAGCAGCTCCGTGGGTAATAGCGGGGGTTACGAGCAGTACTTC. Its translation is CASSSVGNSGGYEQYF.

In its sample, this clone was seen once. The V and J genes are TRBV18 and TRBJ1-3, with D unresolved. Trimming removed 6 bases at V and 0 bases at J, with 18 bases between. The CDR3 spans 17 residues. The germline V gene encodes CDR1 KGHSH and CDR2 LQKENI. The CDR3 protein is CASSPKPTATSGNTIYF. The CDR3 DNA is TGTGCCAGCTCCCCTAAACCCACCGCAACCTCTGGAAACACCATATATTTT.

CDR3: CASSDPGQGNRGGYTF. The CDR3, as DNA: TGTGCCAGCAGCGACCCGGGACAGGGAAATCGGGGCGGCTACACCTTC. The rearrangement joins TRBV2 to TRBJ1-2; 9 bases agree with TRBD1. Unmatched junction bases numbered 16, after V lost 6 bases and J lost 8 bases. The CDR3 is made up of 16 amino acids. Germline assignment: CDR1 SNHLY and CDR2 FYNNEI.

The chain uses TRBV3-1 (or the pseudogene TRBV3-2) and TRBJ2-2, with 8 nucleotides matching TRBD2. The J segment lost 4 bases and the V segment lost 1 base, leaving 5 bases of the junction unmatched. The length of the CDR3 is 16 residues. Germline V CDR1 and CDR2: LGHDT, YNNKEL (reference sequence). CDR3 residues: CASSQVGAGGTGELFF. The CDR3 DNA follows: TGTGCCAGCAGCCAAGTCGGGGCGGGGGGCACCGGGGAGCTGTTTTTT.

A remark on this clone: The sample holds other DNA sequences that translate to the same CDR3. The CDR3 loop is CASSLSVSYEQYF. The CDR3 coding sequence is TGTGCCAGCAGTTTGTCGGTTTCCTACGAGCAGTACTTC. This chain uses TRBV12-3 or TRBV12-4 with TRBJ2-7, with no clear D. The V end lost 3 bases, the J end lost 1 base, and 7 bases lay between the germline ends. The CDR3 has 13 amino acids.

The chain uses TRBV4-1 and TRBJ1-2, with D perhaps matching TRBD1 (6 bases). The CDR3 spans 14 residues. The V and J ends lost 4 bases and 1 base respectively, with 10 bases between them. Germline-derived CDR1 and CDR2 are MGHRA and YSYEKL. The DNA for the CDR3 is TGCGCCAGCAGCCCCTTGGACAGTAACTATGGCTACACCTTC. Amino acid sequence: CASSPLDSNYGYTF.

The J gene is TRBJ2-7, the V gene TRBV11-2; TRBD2 matches at 8 bases. The V segment lost 1 base and the J segment 2 bases; nucleotides outside the gene matches: 4. CDR1 and CDR2 (germline): SGHAT, FQNNGV. The CDR3 sequence is 15 residues long. The CDR3 DNA reads TGTGCCAGCAGCTTAGGGGCGGGGGGACCCTACGAGCAGTACTTC. Translating gives CASSLGAGGPYEQYF.

V and J are TRBV18 and TRBJ1-2, with D possibly matching TRBD1 (6 bases). Germline V CDR1 and CDR2: KGHSH, LQKENI. The CDR3 length is 15 residues. V was trimmed by 5 bases and J by 2 bases, leaving 15 bases between them. CDR3 coding DNA: TGTGCCAGCTCAATACAGGGCGGGTACAACTATGGCTACACCTTC. Translation: CASSIQGGYNYGYTF.

The CDR3 region is CASSLIGPEEQYF. In DNA, the CDR3 is TGCGCCAGCAGCTTGATTGGTCCGGAGGAGCAGTACTTC. The chain uses TRBV5-1 and TRBJ2-7; D is uncertain. CDR3 length equals 13 residues. Germline lookup yields CDR1 SGHRS and CDR2 YFSETQ. V was cut by 1 base and J by 7 bases, with 12 bases left in between. Full variable domain (rest looked up from reference TRBV5-1 and TRBJ2-7): KAGVTQTPRYLIKTRGQQVTLSCSPISGHRSVSWYQQTPGQGLQFLFEYFSETQRNKGNFPGRFSGRQFSNSRSEMNVSTLELGDSALYLCASSLIGPEEQYFGPGTRLTVT.

V usage is TRBV21-1 and J usage is TRBJ1-3. TRBV21-1 is listed as a pseudogene. CDR3 length: 16 residues. The CDR3 here is CASSNLGLNSGNTIYF. Written as DNA, the CDR3 is TGTGCCAGCAGCAACCTTGGACTGAACTCTGGAAACACCATATATTTT.

This clone appeared once. The chain employs TRBV7-9 and TRBJ2-7; possibly TRBD1 for D (5 bases). V dropped 1 base and J dropped 1 base, with 8 bases sitting between them. This CDR3 contains 14 residues. The germline V gene has CDR1 SEHNR and CDR2 FQNEAQ (reference sequence). DNA of the CDR3: TGTGCCAGCAGCTTAGAGACAGCTTCCTACGAGCAGTACTTC. This sequence encodes CASSLETASYEQYF.

The chain recombines TRBV12-5 with TRBJ1-4; TRBD1 matches 9 bases. CDR1 LGHNT and CDR2 FRNRAP come from the germline V gene. Trimming cost V 6 bases and J 3 bases; bases outside gene matches: 8. The CDR3 totals 16 residues. CDR3 sequence reads: CASGLGQGQPNEKLFF. The CDR3 bases are TGTGCTAGTGGCCTTGGACAGGGGCAGCCTAATGAAAAACTGTTTTTT.

CDR3 amino acids: CASSLDTQPQHF. In nucleotides, the CDR3 is TGTGCCAGCAGCTTAGATACACAGCCCCAGCATTTT. The V and J genes are TRBV7-2 and TRBJ1-5, with D hard to call. CDR3 length: 12 residues. Germline assignment: CDR1 SGHTA and CDR2 FQGNSA. Trimming took off 1 base at V and 7 bases at J, with 5 bases between the two ends.

J is TRBJ1-5 and V is TRBV19, with D tentatively TRBD1 (6 bases). CDR1 is LNHDA, CDR2 SQIVND, per germline (reference sequence). This CDR3 has 14 residues. Trimming removed 7 bases at V and 1 base at J, with 11 bases between. The CDR3 protein is CASTIQGSNQPQHF. CDR3 in DNA: TGTGCCAGTACCATACAGGGAAGCAATCAGCCCCAGCATTTT. Full variable domain (rest looked up from reference TRBV19 and TRBJ1-5): DGGITQSPKYLFRKEGQNVTLSCEQNLNHDAMYWYRQDPGQGLRLIYYSQIVNDFQKGDIAEGYSVSREKKESFPLTVTSAQKNPTAFYLCASTIQGSNQPQHFGDGTRLSIL.

This clone was seen a handful of times. This rearrangement joins TRBV30 to TRBJ1-1, with D maybe TRBD1 (6 bases). The CDR3 length is 14 residues. Germline V gives CDR1 GTSNPN, CDR2 SVGIG (reference sequence). Deletions cut 5 bases from V and 0 bases from J, with 13 bases between. CDR3 nucleotides: TGTGCCTGGGTGGCACAGGGTTTGAACACTGAAGCTTTCTTT. It is translated as CAWVAQGLNTEAFF. Filled out from reference TRBV30 and TRBJ1-1, the complete variable domain reads SQTIHQWPATLVQPVGSPLSLECTVEGTSNPNLYWYRQAAGRGLQLLFYSVGIGQISSEVPQNLSASRPQDRQFILSSKKLLLSDSGFYLCAWVAQGLNTEAFFGQGTRLTVV.

This clone was picked up a small number of times. This chain joins TRBV7-2 and TRBJ2-2; D is unresolved. V was clipped by 4 bases and J by 2 bases, with 11 bases between them. Germline V gives CDR1 SGHTA, CDR2 FQGNSA. There are 15 residues in the CDR3. CDR3: CASSSPPGNTGELFF. The DNA of the CDR3 is TGTGCCAGCAGCTCCCCGCCCGGTAACACCGGGGAGCTGTTTTTT.

This clone was found a few times. V gene TRBV29-1 combines with J gene TRBJ1-1; TRBD1 matches 8 bases. The germline V gene has CDR1 SQVTM and CDR2 ANQGSEA. Trimming took 6 bases from V and 12 from J; bases not matched to a gene: 6. This CDR3 has 10 residues. The CDR3 DNA reads as TGCAGCGTCAGACAGGGGAAGACTTTCTTT. Translating it yields CSVRQGKTFF.

This chain uses TRBV10-3 with TRBJ2-1, with TRBD2 matching over 9 bases. Germline V gene sequence: CDR1 ENHRY, CDR2 SYGVKD. This CDR3 region has 14 residues. V shed 3 bases, J shed 6 bases, and the junction held 3 bases outside the gene matches. CDR3 in DNA: TGTGCCATCAGTGATGTGCGGGGGGGCAATGAGCAGTTCTTC. Translating it yields CAISDVRGGNEQFF.

This sequence joins TRBV6-1 and TRBJ2-3; 9 nucleotides match TRBD2. Germline CDR1 reads MNHNS; CDR2 reads SASEGT. J lost 0 bases, V lost 4 bases, and 8 bases had no gene match. The CDR3 consists of 17 residues. This CDR3 is CASSGTIAGESTDTQYF. The DNA of the CDR3 is TGTGCCAGCAGTGGGACGATAGCGGGGGAGAGCACAGATACGCAGTATTTT.

This clone was counted ten times or more. The chain recombines TRBV12-3 or TRBV12-4 with TRBJ1-6; unclear D gene. The V end lost 5 bases, the J end lost 9 bases, and 11 bases lay between the germline ends. The length of the CDR3 is 13 residues. The CDR3 here is CASSPRVGSPLHF. DNA of the CDR3: TGTGCCAGCAGTCCCCGGGTAGGTTCACCCCTCCACTTT.

The CDR3: CASTYGGYGYTF. CDR3 nucleotide sequence: TGTGCCAGCACCTACGGGGGCTATGGCTACACCTTC. The chain employs TRBV6-5 and TRBJ1-2; tentative D call: TRBD1 (5 bases). In germline, CDR1 is MNHEY, CDR2 SVGAGI. This CDR3 comprises 12 residues. The V end lost 7 bases, the J end lost 4 bases, and 10 bases lay between the germline ends.

This chain's CDR3 is CASSAGTGADTQYF. In DNA, the CDR3 is TGCGCCAGCAGCGCGGGGACCGGGGCTGATACGCAGTATTTT. This sequence joins TRBV5-1 and TRBJ2-3; possible D gene TRBD2, 6 bases. The CDR3 sequence is 14 residues long. Looked up from germline, CDR1 is SGHRS and CDR2 is YFSETQ. Trimming left V 4 bases short and J 6 bases short, with 15 bases between.

In its sample, this clone was seen many times. The chain carries TRBV4-3 and TRBJ1-1; perhaps TRBD1 as D (5 bases). The V end was cut by 2 bases, the J end by 1 base, with 5 bases between. There are 13 residues in the CDR3. Germline V gene lookup returns CDR1 LGHNA and CDR2 YSLEER. The CDR3 region is CASSQTGNTEAFF. DNA of the CDR3: TGCGCCAGCAGCCAAACAGGGAACACTGAAGCTTTCTTT.